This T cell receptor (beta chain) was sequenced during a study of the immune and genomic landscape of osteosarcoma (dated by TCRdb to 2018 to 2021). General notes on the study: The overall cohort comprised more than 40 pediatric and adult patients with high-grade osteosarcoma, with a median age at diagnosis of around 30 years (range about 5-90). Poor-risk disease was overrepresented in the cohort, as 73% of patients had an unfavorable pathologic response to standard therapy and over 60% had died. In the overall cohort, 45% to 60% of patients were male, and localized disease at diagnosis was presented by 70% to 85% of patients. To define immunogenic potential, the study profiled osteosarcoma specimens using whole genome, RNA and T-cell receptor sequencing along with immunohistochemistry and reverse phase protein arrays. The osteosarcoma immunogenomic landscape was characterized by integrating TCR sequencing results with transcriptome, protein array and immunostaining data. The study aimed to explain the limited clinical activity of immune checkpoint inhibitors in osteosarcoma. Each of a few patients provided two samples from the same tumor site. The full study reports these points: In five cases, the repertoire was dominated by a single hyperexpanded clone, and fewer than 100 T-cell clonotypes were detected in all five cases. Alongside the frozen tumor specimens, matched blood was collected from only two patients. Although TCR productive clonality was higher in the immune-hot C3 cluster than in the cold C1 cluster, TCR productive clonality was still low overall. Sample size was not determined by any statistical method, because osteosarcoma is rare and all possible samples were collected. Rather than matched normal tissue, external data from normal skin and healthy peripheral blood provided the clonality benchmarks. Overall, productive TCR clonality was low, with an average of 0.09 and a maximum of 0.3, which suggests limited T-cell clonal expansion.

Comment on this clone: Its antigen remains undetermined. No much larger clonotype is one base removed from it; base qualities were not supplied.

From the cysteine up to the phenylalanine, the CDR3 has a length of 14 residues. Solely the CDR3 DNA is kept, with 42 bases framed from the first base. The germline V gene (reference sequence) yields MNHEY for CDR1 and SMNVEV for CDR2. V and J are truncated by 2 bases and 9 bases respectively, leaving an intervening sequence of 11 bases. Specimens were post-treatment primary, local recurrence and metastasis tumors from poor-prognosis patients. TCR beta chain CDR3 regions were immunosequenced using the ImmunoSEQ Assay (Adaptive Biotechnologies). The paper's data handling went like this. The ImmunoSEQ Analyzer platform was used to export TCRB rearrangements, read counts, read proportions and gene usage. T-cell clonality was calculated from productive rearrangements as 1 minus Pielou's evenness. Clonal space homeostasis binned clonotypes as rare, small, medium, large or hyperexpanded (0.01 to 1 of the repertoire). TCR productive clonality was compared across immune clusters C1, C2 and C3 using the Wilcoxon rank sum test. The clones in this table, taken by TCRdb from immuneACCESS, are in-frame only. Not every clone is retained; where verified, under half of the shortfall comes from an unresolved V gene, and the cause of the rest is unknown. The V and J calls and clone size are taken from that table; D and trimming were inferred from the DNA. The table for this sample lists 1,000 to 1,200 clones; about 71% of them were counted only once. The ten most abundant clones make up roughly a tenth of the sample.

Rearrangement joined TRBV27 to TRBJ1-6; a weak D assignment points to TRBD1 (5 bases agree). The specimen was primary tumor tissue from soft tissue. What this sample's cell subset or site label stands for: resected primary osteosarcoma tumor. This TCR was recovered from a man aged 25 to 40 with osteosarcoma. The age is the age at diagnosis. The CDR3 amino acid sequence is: CASSLTGDGSPLHF. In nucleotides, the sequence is TGTGCCAGCAGTTTAACGGGGGACGGTTCACCCCTCCACTTT.